What follows are 32 T cell receptor beta chains derived from one specimen sequenced in a study of cytomegalovirus exposure and HLA in healthy donors. The PCR was carried out with 60 Vbeta primers and 13 Jbeta primers. Sequenced by immunoSEQ multiplex PCR; TCRdb stores in-frame clones only, minus some. The sample holds about 82,000 clones, approximately 79% seen once. Specimen: PBMCs. Receptor source: a human donor in good health.

The chain carries TRBV7-2 and TRBJ2-3; D is perhaps TRBD2 (6 bases). The germline CDR1 and CDR2 sequences are SGHTA and FQGNSA. Deletions cut 0 bases from V and 4 bases from J, with 14 bases between. The CDR3 spans 16 residues. In nucleotides, the CDR3 is TGTGCCAGCAGCTTAGCGGGGGGTTCCCCCCCAGATACGCAGTATTTT. It translates to CASSLAGGSPPDTQYF. Drawing the rest from reference TRBV7-2 and TRBJ2-3, the complete variable domain is GAGVSQSPSNKVTEKGKDVELRCDPISGHTALYWYRQSLGQGLEFLIYFQGNSAPDKSGLPSDRFSAERTGGSVSTLTIQRTQQEDSAVYLCASSLAGGSPPDTQYFGPGTRLTVL.

V gene TRBV14 combines with J gene TRBJ2-7; 7 nucleotides line up with TRBD2. The ends lost 4 bases at V and 2 bases at J; junction bases unmatched: 2. CDR1 and CDR2 from the germline V gene are SGHDN and FVKESK. The CDR3 consists of 13 residues. CDR3 sequence (DNA): TGTGCCAGCAGCCCGGCGGGGGCCTACGAGCAGTACTTC. This encodes CASSPAGAYEQYF.

The rearrangement links TRBV4-2 to TRBJ2-2, with 10 bases that match TRBD2. The trim removed 0 bases at V and 5 bases at J, leaving 3 bases unmatched. The CDR3 has 16 residues. The germline CDR1 and CDR2 sequences are LGHNA and YNFKEQ. The CDR3 is CASSQDSSGGTGELFF. The CDR3 DNA reads as TGTGCCAGCAGCCAAGACTCTAGCGGGGGTACCGGGGAGCTGTTTTTT.

This CDR3 reads CAGAAWDRKRETQYF. CDR3 nucleotide sequence: TGTGCCGGAGCAGCCTGGGACAGAAAGAGAGAGACCCAGTACTTC. This chain connects TRBV7-9 to TRBJ2-5; 7 bases are shared with TRBD1. Germline CDR1 is SEHNR and CDR2 is FQNEAQ (reference sequence). The CDR3 is 15 amino acids. V shed 11 bases, J shed 4 bases, and the junction held 16 bases outside the gene matches.

The chain joins TRBV2 to TRBJ2-5, with 10 bases aligning to TRBD2. This CDR3 contains 16 residues. V shed 4 bases and J 5 bases; nucleotides not matched to a gene: 10. CDR1 and CDR2 from the germline V gene are SNHLY and FYNNEI. CDR3: CASSVGSGGSFETQYF. The CDR3 DNA is TGTGCCAGCAGTGTCGGTAGCGGGGGGTCGTTTGAGACCCAGTACTTC.

The chain recombines TRBV9 with TRBJ2-5; 9 positions match TRBD1. After removal of 3 bases from V and 2 bases from J, the junction contained 5 bases not matched to a gene. The CDR3 length is 15 residues. Germline V lookup: CDR1 SGDLS, CDR2 YYNGEE. The CDR3 region is CASSGGDRGQETQYF. CDR3 bases: TGTGCCAGCAGCGGGGGAGACAGGGGGCAAGAGACCCAGTACTTC.

This clone was seen once. The chain employs TRBV9 and TRBJ2-7, with a possible D match to TRBD2 (6 bases). Germline V gives CDR1 SGDLS, CDR2 YYNGEE. The V and J ends lost 3 bases and 5 bases respectively, with 18 bases between them. The CDR3 has 15 amino acids. The CDR3 sequence: CASSAGDVAVHEQYF. The CDR3 nucleotides read TGTGCCAGCAGCGCGGGGGACGTCGCGGTGCACGAGCAGTACTTC. The full variable domain, rest sourced from reference TRBV9 and TRBJ2-7, is DSGVTQTPKHLITATGQRVTLRCSPRSGDLSVYWYQQSLDQGLQFLIQYYNGEERAKGNILERFSAQQFPDLHSELNLSSLELGDSALYFCASSAGDVAVHEQYFGPGTRLTVT.

This chain connects TRBV5-1 to TRBJ2-3; 11 bases agree with TRBD2. The V and J ends lost 0 bases and 6 bases, in that order; junction bases with no gene match: 9. In germline, CDR1 is SGHRS, CDR2 YFSETQ. This CDR3 is built from 17 residues. The CDR3 region is CASSLALGSGGADTQYF. CDR3 sequence (DNA): TGCGCCAGCAGCTTGGCCTTAGGTAGCGGGGGGGCGGATACGCAGTATTTT.

V gene TRBV30 combines with J gene TRBJ2-3; TRBD2 matches at 10 bases. Looked up from germline, CDR1 is GTSNPN and CDR2 is SVGIG (reference sequence). V shed 2 bases and J 0 bases; nucleotides not matched to a gene: 11. This CDR3 has 18 residues. The CDR3 region is CAWSSSGGSRSSTDTQYF. As DNA, the CDR3 is TGTGCCTGGAGTTCTAGCGGGGGCTCTCGATCTAGCACAGATACGCAGTATTTT.

This chain joins TRBV2 and TRBJ1-1, with D tentatively TRBD1 (5 bases). Germline CDR1 SNHLY, CDR2 FYNNEI. The germline V and J ends were trimmed by 2 bases and 2 bases, with 9 bases remaining between them. The CDR3 length is 14 residues. In nucleotides, the CDR3 is TGTGCCAGCAGTGAACAGGGATTAAACACTGAAGCTTTCTTT. Translation gives CASSEQGLNTEAFF.

The chain has TRBV11-3 and TRBJ2-7, with 8 nucleotides matching TRBD1. Germline assignment: CDR1 SGHNT and CDR2 YENEEA. This CDR3 has 15 residues. V shed 5 bases and J 0 bases; nucleotides not matched to a gene: 6. CDR3 DNA sequence: TGTGCCAGCAGCGCTCGGACAGGGAGCTCCTACGAGCAGTACTTC. Its translation is CASSARTGSSYEQYF. Supplemented by reference TRBV11-3 and TRBJ2-7, the full variable domain reads EAGVVQSPRYKIIEKKQPVAFWCNPISGHNTLYWYLQNLGQGPELLIRYENEEAVDDSQLPKDRFSAERLKGVDSTLKIQPAELGDSAVYLCASSARTGSSYEQYFGPGTRLTVT.

The chain joins TRBV5-1 to TRBJ2-3; 12 positions agree with TRBD2. V was clipped by 2 bases and J by 4 bases; unmatched bases: 5. This CDR3 is built from 16 residues. The germline gives CDR1 SGHRS, CDR2 YFSETQ. As DNA, the CDR3 is TGCGCCAGCAGCTTCCCTAGCGGGGGGGCGGCAGATACGCAGTATTTT. This sequence encodes CASSFPSGGAADTQYF. Supplemented by reference TRBV5-1 and TRBJ2-3, the full variable domain reads KAGVTQTPRYLIKTRGQQVTLSCSPISGHRSVSWYQQTPGQGLQFLFEYFSETQRNKGNFPGRFSGRQFSNSRSEMNVSTLELGDSALYLCASSFPSGGAADTQYFGPGTRLTVL.

The V gene is TRBV10-3, the J gene TRBJ1-2; perhaps TRBD1 as D (6 bases). CDR3 length: 15 amino acids. The germline CDR1 and CDR2 sequences are ENHRY and SYGVKD. Trimming removed 5 bases at V and 4 bases at J, with 17 bases between. Written as DNA, the CDR3 is TGTGCCATCAGTCCCGGACAGACTCAGGGCTATGGCTACACCTTC. Protein sequence: CAISPGQTQGYGYTF.

In DNA form, the CDR3 reads TGTGCCATCAGTGAAGGGGCCCCCTACGAGCAGTACTTC. Translating gives CAISEGAPYEQYF. The chain couples TRBV10-3 to TRBJ2-7; tentatively, D is TRBD1 (5 bases). V was pared by 3 bases and J by 2 bases, with 8 bases between. There are 13 residues in the CDR3. Germline V CDR1 and CDR2: ENHRY, SYGVKD.

V gene TRBV7-9 combines with J gene TRBJ2-7, with a possible D match to TRBD1 (6 bases). The germline CDR1 and CDR2 sequences are SEHNR and FQNEAQ (reference sequence). V gave up 5 bases and J gave up 2 bases, with 13 bases separating them. This CDR3 spans 14 amino acids. The CDR3 DNA is TGTGCCAGCAGCCTGCAGGGGTCTCCCTACGAGCAGTACTTC. It yields the protein CASSLQGSPYEQYF.

CDR3 sequence reads: CASSESGTDNSPLHF. In nucleotides, the CDR3 is TGTGCCAGCAGTGAATCGGGGACAGATAATTCACCCCTCCACTTT. The V call is TRBV25-1, the J call TRBJ1-6; 7 nucleotides align to TRBD1. CDR1 MGHDK and CDR2 SYGVNS come from the germline V gene. There are 15 residues in the CDR3. The V gene end was trimmed by 1 base and the J gene end by 5 bases; junction bases not matched to a gene: 2.

The chain carries TRBV5-1 and TRBJ2-3; 11 bases align to TRBD1. CDR1 and CDR2 (germline): SGHRS, YFSETQ. This CDR3 is built from 16 residues. Losses at the gene ends were 4 bases for V and 5 bases for J; bases not matched to a gene: 9. CDR3 amino acids: CASSQQGQGAVDTQYF. The CDR3 coding sequence is TGCGCCAGCAGCCAACAAGGACAGGGGGCGGTAGATACGCAGTATTTT.

The gene calls are TRBV5-1 and TRBJ1-1; D is perhaps TRBD1 (6 bases). The CDR3 has 15 residues. Germline V gene data show CDR1 as SGHRS and CDR2 as YFSETQ. Trimming shortened V by 1 base and J by 5 bases, and 15 bases separated the two germline ends. In DNA, the CDR3 is TGCGCCAGCAGCTTGTGGGGGCCGGACGGGACTGAAGCTTTCTTT. The encoded protein is CASSLWGPDGTEAFF.

This chain uses TRBV6-6 with TRBJ2-5, with TRBD1 matching 8 bases. Germline CDR1 reads MNHNY; CDR2 reads SVGAGI (reference sequence). The CDR3 contains 16 residues. J was trimmed by 4 bases and V by 6 bases; bases with no gene match: 13. The CDR3, as DNA: TGTGCCAGCAGCCTACAGCCTCAGGGGGCCGGAGAGACCCAGTACTTC. As protein: CASSLQPQGAGETQYF.

This clone came up a few times. This chain connects TRBV5-4 to TRBJ2-1; tentative D call: TRBD2 (6 bases). Trimming shortened V by 0 bases and J by 4 bases, and 11 bases separated the two germline ends. The germline CDR1 and CDR2 sequences are SGHNT and YYREEE (reference sequence). The CDR3 has 15 amino acids. The CDR3 protein is CASSLGGGAYNEQFF. In DNA form, the CDR3 reads TGTGCCAGCAGCTTGGGGGGCGGGGCTTACAATGAGCAGTTCTTC.

The chain employs TRBV11-2 and TRBJ2-7; tentatively, D is TRBD2 (5 bases). This CDR3 has 17 residues. Germline CDR1 SGHAT, CDR2 FQNNGV. Trimming took 3 bases from V and 5 from J, leaving 23 bases between them. CDR3 nucleotide sequence: TGTGCCAGCAGCTTGCCTTCTCGGGGAATATCGTCGGACGAGCAGTACTTC. Translating it yields CASSLPSRGISSDEQYF.

V is TRBV7-9 and J is TRBJ2-2, with 9 bases aligning to TRBD1. Germline V gene data show CDR1 as SEHNR and CDR2 as FQNEAQ (reference sequence). The CDR3 is made up of 18 amino acids. The V gene end was trimmed by 0 bases and the J gene end by 5 bases; junction bases not matched to a gene: 10. CDR3 DNA sequence: TGTGCCAGCAGCTTAGCGAGAGGGGGACAGGGTCGGACCGGGGAGCTGTTTTTT. Translating it yields CASSLARGGQGRTGELFF. Full variable domain (rest looked up from reference TRBV7-9 and TRBJ2-2): DTGVSQNPRHKITKRGQNVTFRCDPISEHNRLYWYRQTLGQGPEFLTYFQNEAQLEKSRLLSDRFSAERPKGSFSTLEIQRTEQGDSAMYLCASSLARGGQGRTGELFFGEGSRLTVL.

This clone was seen a few times. The chain combines TRBV5-4 with TRBJ1-1; D is ambiguous. Trimming took 7 bases from V and 8 from J, leaving 15 bases between them. Germline CDR1 and CDR2: SGHNT and YYREEE (reference sequence). The CDR3 totals 12 residues. This CDR3 is CASGSGVSEAFF. CDR3 in DNA: TGTGCCAGCGGTAGTGGAGTATCCGAAGCTTTCTTT.

This chain connects TRBV29-1 to TRBJ2-5; D may be TRBD2 (5 bases). The CDR3 extends over 12 amino acids. The V and J ends lost 4 bases and 2 bases respectively, with 8 bases between them. The germline V gene has CDR1 SQVTM and CDR2 ANQGSEA. CDR3 region: CSVAGGQETQYF. CDR3 sequence (DNA): TGCAGCGTTGCGGGCGGGCAAGAGACCCAGTACTTC.

The rearrangement links TRBV19 to TRBJ1-5, with 8 bases aligning to TRBD1. With 4 bases clipped from V and 0 bases from J, the junction kept 14 bases outside the gene matches. The V gene's germline CDR1 is LNHDA and CDR2 SQIVND (reference sequence). This CDR3 region has 19 residues. The CDR3 here is CASSKRQGRDFYSNQPQHF. The CDR3 bases are TGTGCCAGTAGTAAGAGACAGGGGCGAGACTTCTATAGCAATCAGCCCCAGCATTTT.

The chain employs TRBV19 and TRBJ1-3, with D unclear. CDR3 size: 13 residues. The ends were cut back, 11 bases at V and 0 bases at J, with 11 bases in the middle. Germline loops: CDR1 LNHDA, CDR2 SQIVND (reference sequence). The CDR3 sequence is CAARGFSGNTIYF. As DNA, the CDR3 is TGTGCCGCGCGAGGGTTCTCTGGAAACACCATATATTTT.

The chain employs TRBV6-5 and TRBJ1-6, with TRBD1 identical over 9 bases. Germline CDR1 is MNHEY and CDR2 is SVGAGI. This CDR3 contains 15 residues. J gave up 10 bases and V 0 bases, and 4 bases lay outside the gene matches. The CDR3 sequence: CASSYSGQGDSPLHF. As DNA, the CDR3 is TGTGCCAGCAGTTACTCGGGACAGGGAGACTCACCCCTCCACTTT.

This chain links TRBV25-1 with TRBJ2-1, with TRBD1 matching over 10 bases. Germline-derived CDR1 and CDR2 are MGHDK and SYGVNS. The CDR3 sequence is 16 residues long. The ends lost 5 bases at V and 5 bases at J; junction bases unmatched: 9. CDR3 in amino acids: CASSPNPGQGNNEQFF. CDR3 bases: TGTGCCAGCAGTCCAAATCCGGGACAGGGGAACAATGAGCAGTTCTTC. Complete variable domain (other parts from reference TRBV25-1 and TRBJ2-1): EADIYQTPRYLVIGTGKKITLECSQTMGHDKMYWYQQDPGMELHLIHYSYGVNSTEKGDLSSESTVSRIRTEHFPLTLESARPSHTSQYLCASSPNPGQGNNEQFFGPGTRLTVL.

The rearrangement uses TRBV27 and TRBJ1-6; D gene ambiguous. Germline V gene lookup returns CDR1 MNHEY and CDR2 SMNVEV (reference sequence). V was pared by 9 bases and J by 7 bases, with 19 bases between. The CDR3 consists of 15 residues. CDR3 sequence reads: CASHPYPLLNSPLHF. As DNA, the CDR3 is TGTGCCAGTCACCCCTATCCTCTATTAAATTCACCCCTCCACTTT.

The CDR3 loop is CASRQEQSGFGSPLHF. CDR3 bases: TGTGCCAGCAGACAAGAACAGTCGGGGTTTGGGTCACCCCTCCACTTT. The rearrangement uses TRBV7-2 and TRBJ1-6, with D hard to call. V lost 6 bases and J 10 bases, leaving 22 bases between the germline ends. The CDR3 spans 16 residues. Germline V gives CDR1 SGHTA, CDR2 FQGNSA.

The chain employs TRBV27 and TRBJ1-5; D perhaps matches TRBD1 (6 bases). The CDR3 has 17 amino acids. Germline V gene lookup returns CDR1 MNHEY and CDR2 SMNVEV (reference sequence). Trimming removed 5 bases from V and 1 base from J, with 18 bases in between. CDR3 nucleotides: TGTGCCAGCAGTGCTAGGACAGAAAGGACAAGCAATCAGCCCCAGCATTTT. This translates into CASSARTERTSNQPQHF.

The J gene is TRBJ1-3, the V gene TRBV7-6, with TRBD1 as a possible D gene (6 bases). V was shortened by 5 bases and J by 4 bases, with 9 bases between the two germline ends. The CDR3 loop spans 13 amino acids. Per the germline V gene, CDR1 is SGHVS and CDR2 is FNYEAQ. The CDR3 DNA reads TGTGCCAGCAGCCATGACAGGGGAAACACCATATATTTT. Translation gives CASSHDRGNTIYF.